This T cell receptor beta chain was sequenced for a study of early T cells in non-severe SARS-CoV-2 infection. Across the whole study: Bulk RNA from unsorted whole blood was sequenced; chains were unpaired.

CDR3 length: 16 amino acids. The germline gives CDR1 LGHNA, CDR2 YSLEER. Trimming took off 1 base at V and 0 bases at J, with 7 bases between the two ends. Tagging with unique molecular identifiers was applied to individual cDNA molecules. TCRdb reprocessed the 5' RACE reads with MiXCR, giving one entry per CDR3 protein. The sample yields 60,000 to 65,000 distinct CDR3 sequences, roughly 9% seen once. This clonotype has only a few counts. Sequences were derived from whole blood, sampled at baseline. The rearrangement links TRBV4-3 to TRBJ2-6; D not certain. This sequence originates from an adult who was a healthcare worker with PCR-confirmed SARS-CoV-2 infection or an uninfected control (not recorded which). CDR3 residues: CASSQGPTSGANVLTF. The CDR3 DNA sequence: TGCGCCAGCAGCCAAGGACCGACCTCTGGGGCCAACGTCCTGACTTTC.